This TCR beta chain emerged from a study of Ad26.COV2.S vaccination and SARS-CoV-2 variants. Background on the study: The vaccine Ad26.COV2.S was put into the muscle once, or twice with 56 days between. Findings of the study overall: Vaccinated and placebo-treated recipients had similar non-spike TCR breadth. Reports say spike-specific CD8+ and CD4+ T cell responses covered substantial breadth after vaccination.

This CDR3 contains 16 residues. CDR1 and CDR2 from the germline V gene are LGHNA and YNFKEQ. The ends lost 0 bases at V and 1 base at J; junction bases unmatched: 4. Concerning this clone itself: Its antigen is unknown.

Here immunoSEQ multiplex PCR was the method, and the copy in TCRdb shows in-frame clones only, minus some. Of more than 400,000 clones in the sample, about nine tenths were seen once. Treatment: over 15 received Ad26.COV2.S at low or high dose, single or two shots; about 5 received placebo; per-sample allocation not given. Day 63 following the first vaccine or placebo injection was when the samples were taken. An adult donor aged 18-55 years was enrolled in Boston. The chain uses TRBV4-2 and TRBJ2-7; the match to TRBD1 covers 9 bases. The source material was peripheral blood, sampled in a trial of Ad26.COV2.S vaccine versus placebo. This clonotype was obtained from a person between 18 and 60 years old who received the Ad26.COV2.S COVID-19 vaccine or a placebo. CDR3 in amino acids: CASSQEGQGHSYEQYF. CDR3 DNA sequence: TGTGCCAGCAGCCAAGAGGGACAGGGACATTCCTACGAGCAGTACTTC.